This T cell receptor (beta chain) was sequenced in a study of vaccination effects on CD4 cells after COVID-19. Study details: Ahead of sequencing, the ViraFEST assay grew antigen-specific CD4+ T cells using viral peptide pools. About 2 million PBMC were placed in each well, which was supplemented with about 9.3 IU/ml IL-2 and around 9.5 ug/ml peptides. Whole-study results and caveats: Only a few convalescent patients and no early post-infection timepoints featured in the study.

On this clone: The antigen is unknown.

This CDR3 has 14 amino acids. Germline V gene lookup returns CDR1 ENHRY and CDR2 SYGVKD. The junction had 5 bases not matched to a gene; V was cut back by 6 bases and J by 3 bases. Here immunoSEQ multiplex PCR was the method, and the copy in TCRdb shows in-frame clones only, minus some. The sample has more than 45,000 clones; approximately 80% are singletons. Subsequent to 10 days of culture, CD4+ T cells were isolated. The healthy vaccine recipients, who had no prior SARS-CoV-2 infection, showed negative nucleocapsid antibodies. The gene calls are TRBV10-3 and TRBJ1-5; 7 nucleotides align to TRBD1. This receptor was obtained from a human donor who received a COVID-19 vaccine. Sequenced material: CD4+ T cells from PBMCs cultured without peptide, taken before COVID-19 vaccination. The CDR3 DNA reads TGTGCCATCAGGGCAACAGGGGTCAATCAGCCCCAGCATTTT. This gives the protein CAIRATGVNQPQHF.